These T cell receptor beta chains were read from a single sample in a study of blood T cells in healthy people across ages. TCRdb recomputed calls from the 5' RACE reads with MiXCR, one row per CDR3 protein. The sample carries over 950,000 distinct CDR3 sequences, approximately 38% recorded once. Sequencing was done on a sample of blood. The receptor set was obtained from a man aged 18 to 29 in good health. CDR3s include the opening cysteine and the closing phenylalanine or tryptophan. A D gene is named only where the DNA matches it firmly. Expanded clones are given a class, and other clones once, few, many or no size at all.

J: TRBJ1-6
size: NA
D: TRBD1
V: TRBV4-3
DNA: TGCGCCAGCAGCCAAGATATGGGGACAGGGGTTGGTTCACCCCCCCACTTT
CDR3: CASSQDMGTGVGSPPHF

J: TRBJ1-4
size: NA
D: TRBD1
V: TRBV12-3/TRBV12-4
DNA: TGTGCCAGCAGGGGACAGGGAGGAGAGGAAAAACTGTTTTTT
CDR3: CASRGQGGEEKLFF

J: TRBJ1-2
size: few
D: TRBD1
V: TRBV7-2
DNA: TGTGCCAGCAGCTTAGATGGGACAGACTATGGCTACACCTTC
CDR3: CASSLDGTDYGYTF

J: TRBJ1-5
size: NA
D: NA
V: TRBV4-3
DNA: TGCGCCAGCAGCCAAGATGGGACGGAGAATCAGCCCCAGCATTTT
CDR3: CASSQDGTENQPQHF

J: TRBJ2-1
size: few
D: NA
V: TRBV20-1
DNA: TGCAGTGCTAGAGGCCCCTTAAGTATGAGCGATGAGCAGTTCTTC
CDR3: CSARGPLSMSDEQFF

J: TRBJ1-5
size: NA
D: NA
V: TRBV5-1
DNA: TGCGCCAGCAGCTTGGAGGAAAGTAACAGCAATCAGCCCCAGCATTTT
CDR3: CASSLEESNSNQPQHF

J: TRBJ2-3
size: NA
D: TRBD2
V: TRBV7-9
DNA: TGTGCCAGCAGCTTCGAGCGGGGGTCAGATACGCAGTATTTT
CDR3: CASSFERGSDTQYF

J: TRBJ1-1
size: NA
D: NA
V: TRBV27
DNA: TGTGCCAGCAGTTGGGGAACAGGGCGGGCTGAAGCTTTCTTT
CDR3: CASSWGTGRAEAFF

J: TRBJ2-3
size: many
D: NA
V: TRBV12-3/TRBV12-4
DNA: TGTGCCAGCAGTTTTTCCCCAGATACGCAGTATTTT
CDR3: CASSFSPDTQYF

J: TRBJ1-1
size: NA
D: TRBD1
V: TRBV3-1
DNA: TGTGCCAGCAGGGTACGACAGGGCTCTGAAGCTTTCTTT
CDR3: CASRVRQGSEAFF

J: TRBJ1-2
size: NA
D: NA
V: TRBV20-1
DNA: TGCAGTGCTAGAGATATAACGGAGTCCCTCTATGGCTACACCTTC
CDR3: CSARDITESLYGYTF

J: TRBJ2-1
size: few
D: NA
V: TRBV15
DNA: TGTGCCACCAGCAGAGATCCAGCGGGGGACAGAAGATACAATGAGCAGTTCTTC
CDR3: CATSRDPAGDRRYNEQFF

J: TRBJ2-7
size: NA
D: NA
V: TRBV20-1
DNA: TGCAGTGGACAGGCCGGGATCTACGAGCAGTACTTC
CDR3: CSGQAGIYEQYF

J: TRBJ2-2
size: NA
D: NA
V: TRBV5-1
DNA: TGCGCCAGCAGCTTGTGGGGGGCGGCCGGGGAGCTGTTTTTT
CDR3: CASSLWGAAGELFF

J: TRBJ1-6
size: NA
D: TRBD1
V: TRBV5-5
DNA: TGTGCCAGCAGCTTTCGCGGGACAGGGGATTCACCCCTCCACTTT
CDR3: CASSFRGTGDSPLHF

J: TRBJ2-1
size: NA
D: NA
V: TRBV10-3
DNA: TGTGCCATCAGTGCCGCGGACGAGCAGTTCTTC
CDR3: CAISAADEQFF

J: TRBJ2-1
size: NA
D: NA
V: TRBV4-2
DNA: TGTGCCAGCAGCCACGAACCGGGACTCCCCAGGGGCAATGAGCAGTTCTTC
CDR3: CASSHEPGLPRGNEQFF

J: TRBJ1-1
size: NA
D: NA
V: TRBV12-3/TRBV12-4
DNA: TGTGCCAGCAGCATAGGGGGGGCGCGAGGGACTGAAGCTTTCTTT
CDR3: CASSIGGARGTEAFF

J: TRBJ1-1
size: few
D: NA
V: TRBV20-1
DNA: TGCAGTGCTAGAGATTCGGGAACAGACGCTTTCTTT
CDR3: CSARDSGTDAFF

J: TRBJ1-6
size: NA
D: NA
V: TRBV10-3
DNA: TGTGCCACCTCGGGGACCAGAAATTCACCCCTCCACTTT
CDR3: CATSGTRNSPLHF

J: TRBJ2-3
size: NA
D: TRBD1
V: TRBV14
DNA: TGTGCCAGCAGCCCCTACAGGGGGCGAACAGATACGCAGTATTTT
CDR3: CASSPYRGRTDTQYF

J: TRBJ1-1
size: NA
D: NA
V: TRBV6-5
DNA: TGTGCCAGCATCAAGGGGAGCGGAGCTTTCTTT
CDR3: CASIKGSGAFF

J: TRBJ2-1
size: NA
D: NA
V: TRBV5-1
DNA: TGCGCCAGCAGTTTCCCTCCGGGAACCCTATTGAGTGAGCAGTTCTTC
CDR3: CASSFPPGTLLSEQFF

J: TRBJ2-2
size: NA
D: TRBD1
V: TRBV28
DNA: TGTGCCAGCAGTTGGGACAGTTTTACCGGGGAGCTGTTTTTT
CDR3: CASSWDSFTGELFF

J: TRBJ2-1
size: many
D: NA
V: TRBV7-2
DNA: TGTGCCAGCAGCATAGATATCGGGACTCTCCGACATGAGCAGTTCTTC
CDR3: CASSIDIGTLRHEQFF

J: TRBJ1-1
size: NA
D: NA
V: TRBV6-5
DNA: TGTGCCAGCAGAACCGGGCCCCGTAACACTGAAGCTTTCTTT
CDR3: CASRTGPRNTEAFF

J: TRBJ1-1
size: NA
D: TRBD1
V: TRBV6-5
DNA: TGTGCCAGCGGTACAGGGGGCGCGGAGAACACTGAAGCTTTCTTT
CDR3: CASGTGGAENTEAFF

J: TRBJ1-1
size: NA
D: NA
V: TRBV7-3
DNA: TGTGCCAGCAGCTTTATCAGGGAGTTCGCTGAAGCTTTCTTT
CDR3: CASSFIREFAEAFF